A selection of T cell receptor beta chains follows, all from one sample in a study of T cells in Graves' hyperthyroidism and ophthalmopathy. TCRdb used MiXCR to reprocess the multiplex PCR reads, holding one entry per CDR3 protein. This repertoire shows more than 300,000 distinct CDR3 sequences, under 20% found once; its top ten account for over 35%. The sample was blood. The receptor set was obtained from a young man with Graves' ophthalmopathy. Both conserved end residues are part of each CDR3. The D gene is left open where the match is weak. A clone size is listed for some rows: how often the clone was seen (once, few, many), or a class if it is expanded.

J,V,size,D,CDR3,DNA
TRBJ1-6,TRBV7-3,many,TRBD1,CASSKDRGSPLHF,TGTGCCAGCAGCAAGGACAGGGGTTCACCCCTCCACTTT
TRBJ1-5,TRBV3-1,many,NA,CASSQGNQPQHF,TGTGCCAGCAGCCAAGGGAATCAGCCCCAGCATTTT
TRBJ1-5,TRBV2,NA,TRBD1,CASSAHRDRGPQPQHF,TGTGCCAGCAGCGCCCACCGGGACAGGGGGCCTCAGCCCCAGCATTTT
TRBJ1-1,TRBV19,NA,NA,CASFREAPTEAFF,TGTGCCAGTTTCCGGGAGGCCCCCACTGAAGCTTTCTTT
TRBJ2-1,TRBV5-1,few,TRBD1,CASRSGQGLYNEQFF,TGCGCCAGCAGATCGGGACAGGGCTTGTACAATGAGCAGTTCTTC
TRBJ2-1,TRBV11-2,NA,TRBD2,CASSLAWASGGAGEQFF,TGTGCCAGCAGCTTAGCATGGGCTAGCGGGGGGGCCGGCGAGCAGTTCTTC
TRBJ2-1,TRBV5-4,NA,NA,CASSSWGGAESEQFF,TGTGCCAGCAGCTCGTGGGGGGGGGCGGAAAGTGAGCAGTTCTTC
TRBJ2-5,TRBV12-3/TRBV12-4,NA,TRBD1,CASSFGQGAAETQYF,TGTGCCAGCAGTTTTGGACAGGGGGCAGCCGAGACCCAGTACTTC
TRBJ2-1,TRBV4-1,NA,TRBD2,CASSQKAGGPYEQFF,TGCGCCAGCAGCCAAAAAGCGGGGGGGCCTTATGAGCAGTTCTTC
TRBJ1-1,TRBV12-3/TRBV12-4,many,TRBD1,CASRLGQGSTEAFF,TGTGCCAGCAGACTGGGACAGGGGAGCACTGAAGCTTTCTTT
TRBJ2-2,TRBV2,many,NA,CASSEDGLYTGELFF,TGTGCCAGCAGTGAGGACGGCCTTTACACCGGGGAGCTGTTTTTT
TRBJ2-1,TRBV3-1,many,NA,CASSQGVRYEQFF,TGTGCCAGCAGCCAAGGAGTCCGGTATGAGCAGTTCTTC
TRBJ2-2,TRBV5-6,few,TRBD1,CASSFRDRQNTGELFF,TGTGCCAGCAGCTTTCGGGACAGGCAGAACACCGGGGAGCTGTTTTTT
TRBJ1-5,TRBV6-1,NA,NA,CASSGREFFNNQPQHF,TGTGCCAGCAGTGGAAGGGAGTTCTTTAACAATCAGCCCCAGCATTTT
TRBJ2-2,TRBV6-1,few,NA,CASYTTGELFF,TGTGCCAGCTACACCACCGGGGAGCTGTTTTTT
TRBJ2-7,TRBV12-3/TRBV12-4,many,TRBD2,CASSPRGGQYEQYF,TGTGCCAGCAGTCCCCGGGGGGGGCAGTACGAGCAGTACTTC
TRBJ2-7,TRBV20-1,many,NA,CSASATGKGEQYF,TGCAGTGCTAGCGCCACAGGGAAAGGCGAGCAGTACTTC
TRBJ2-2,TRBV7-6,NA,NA,CASSSGVAAARTGELFF,TGTGCCAGCAGCTCGGGGGTAGCGGCTGCGCGCACCGGGGAGCTGTTTTTT
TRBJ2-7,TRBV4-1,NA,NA,CASSQAGGITYEQYF,TGCGCCAGCAGCCAAGCAGGCGGGATTACCTACGAGCAGTACTTC
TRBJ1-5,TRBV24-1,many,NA,CATSDLDEQPQHF,TGTGCCACCAGTGATCTTGACGAACAGCCCCAGCATTTT
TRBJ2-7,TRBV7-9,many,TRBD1,CASSFADRGSYEQYF,TGTGCCAGCAGCTTCGCGGACAGGGGCTCCTACGAGCAGTACTTC
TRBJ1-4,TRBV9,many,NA,CASSVGDNEKLFF,TGTGCCAGCAGCGTGGGAGATAATGAAAAACTGTTTTTT
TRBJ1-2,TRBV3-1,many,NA,CASSSRHTGYTF,TGTGCCAGCAGCTCACGACACACAGGCTACACCTTC
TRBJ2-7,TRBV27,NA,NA,CASSLKGPPTSYEQYF,TGTGCCAGCAGTTTAAAGGGACCCCCAACCTCCTACGAGCAGTACTTC
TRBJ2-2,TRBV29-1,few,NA,CSISGTLAGELFF,TGCAGCATCTCCGGGACCCTTGCCGGGGAGCTGTTTTTT
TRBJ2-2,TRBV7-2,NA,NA,CASSLARGSGELFF,TGTGCCAGCAGCTTAGCCAGGGGCTCCGGGGAGCTGTTTTTT
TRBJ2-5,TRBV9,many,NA,CASAKGEETQYF,TGTGCCAGCGCCAAGGGGGAAGAGACCCAGTACTTC
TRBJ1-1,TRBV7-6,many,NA,CASSPMEDTEAFF,TGTGCCAGCTCACCAATGGAGGACACTGAAGCTTTCTTT
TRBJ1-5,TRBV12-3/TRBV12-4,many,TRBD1,CASSLFRTGSGQPQHF,TGTGCCAGCAGCTTATTTAGGACAGGGTCTGGTCAGCCCCAGCATTTT
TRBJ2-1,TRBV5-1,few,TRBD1,CASSPRDSTNEQFF,TGCGCCAGCAGCCCCCGGGACAGCACCAATGAGCAGTTCTTC
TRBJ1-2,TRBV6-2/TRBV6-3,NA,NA,CASSYPNSYGYTF,TGTGCCAGCAGTTATCCCAATAGCTATGGCTACACCTTC
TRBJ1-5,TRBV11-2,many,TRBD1,CASSGDRSQPQHF,TGTGCCAGCAGCGGGGACAGGTCCCAGCCCCAGCATTTT
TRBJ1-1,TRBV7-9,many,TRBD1,CASSLVLGQGRTEAFF,TGTGCCAGCAGCTTAGTGCTGGGACAGGGAAGGACTGAAGCTTTCTTT
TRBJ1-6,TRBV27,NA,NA,CASTSRTGLSSSPLHF,TGTGCCAGCACCTCCCGAACGGGACTTTCGAGTTCACCCCTCCACTTT
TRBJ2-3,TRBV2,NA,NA,CASNVIAGTDTQYF,TGTGCCAGCAATGTTATAGCTGGGACAGATACGCAGTATTTT